The rows below give T cell receptor beta chains drawn from one sample of a study of T-cell reconstitution after alpha-beta-depleted transplantation in children. Each CDR3 protein gets one entry after TCRdb re-called the PCR reads with MiXCR. In the table there are about half a million distinct CDR3 sequences, roughly an eighth of which are singletons. Sequencing used PBMCs from the stem cell graft donor, obtained from the stem cell graft. These TCRs come from a human donor who donated a stem cell graft to a child with combined immunodeficiency. The conserved cysteine and the conserved F or W are not part of the CDR3 here. The D gene is left open where the match is weak.

j_call d_call v_call cdr3_length cdr3_aa
TRBJ2-1 NA TRBV5-1 13 ACSLRSPGHNEQF
TRBJ2-2 NA TRBV12-3/TRBV12-4 12 ASSLGLHTGELF
TRBJ2-7 TRBD1 TRBV6-6 11 ASSYGTAWWKY
TRBJ2-1 NA TRBV6-1 13 ASRAGQTSYNEQF
TRBJ2-1 NA TRBV6-2/TRBV6-3 12 ATVGTFPYNEQF
TRBJ2-5 NA TRBV5-1 15 ASRTRVGSGDQETQY
TRBJ2-1 TRBD2 TRBV6-1 14 ASRPPGLQNYNEQF
TRBJ2-1 TRBD2 TRBV9 12 ASSAGLALNEQF
TRBJ2-1 NA TRBV9 13 ASSVGHTRYNEQF
TRBJ2-1 NA TRBV29-1 13 SAWRGARGGNEQF
TRBJ1-1 TRBD1 TRBV7-2 13 ASSLGGTGTTEAF
TRBJ2-1 NA TRBV7-9 14 ASTLSPGISYNEQF
TRBJ1-1 NA TRBV5-6 11 ASTRTGYTEAF
TRBJ2-7 TRBD2 TRBV11-2 16 ASSSFRTSGVSPYEQY
TRBJ2-1 NA TRBV30 12 AWSRLTNDNEQF
TRBJ2-3 NA TRBV7-9 10 ASSYMGDTQY
TRBJ2-1 NA TRBV12-3/TRBV12-4 11 ASMGETRGGQF
TRBJ1-1 NA TRBV12-3/TRBV12-4 13 ASSLGGPQNTEAF
TRBJ2-7 TRBD1 TRBV3-1 14 ASSQSRQGAAHEQY
TRBJ2-7 TRBD1 TRBV4-3 13 ASSQAFQGAYEQY
TRBJ2-1 TRBD2 TRBV7-9 15 ASSLVGLAGGMSEQF
TRBJ1-3 NA TRBV5-1 15 ASSLVGLGVSGNTIY
TRBJ1-1 NA TRBV6-5 12 ASSYSTGEGRAF
TRBJ2-1 NA TRBV6-2/TRBV6-3 11 ASSYVVSNEQF
TRBJ2-1 TRBD1 TRBV5-8 12 ASTPQGAYNEQF
TRBJ2-5 TRBD1 TRBV5-1 13 ASSSGDRGFETQY
TRBJ2-1 TRBD1 TRBV24-1 11 ATRDRGYNEQF
TRBJ1-5 NA TRBV28 12 ASTLTGPNQPQH
TRBJ2-3 NA TRBV9 11 ASSEGSANTQY
TRBJ2-7 TRBD1 TRBV29-1 12 SVGLLGTAFGQY